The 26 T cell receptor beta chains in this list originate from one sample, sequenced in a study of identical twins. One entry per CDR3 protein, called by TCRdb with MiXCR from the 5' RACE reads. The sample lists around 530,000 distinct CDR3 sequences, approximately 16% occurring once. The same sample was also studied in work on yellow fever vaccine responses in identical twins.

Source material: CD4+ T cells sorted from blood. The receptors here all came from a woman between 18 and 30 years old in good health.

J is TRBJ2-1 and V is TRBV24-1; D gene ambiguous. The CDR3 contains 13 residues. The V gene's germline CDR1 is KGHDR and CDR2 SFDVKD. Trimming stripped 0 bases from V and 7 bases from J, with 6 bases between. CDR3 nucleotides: TGTGCCACCAGTGATTTGTGGGGTAATGAGCAGTTCTTC. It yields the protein CATSDLWGNEQFF.

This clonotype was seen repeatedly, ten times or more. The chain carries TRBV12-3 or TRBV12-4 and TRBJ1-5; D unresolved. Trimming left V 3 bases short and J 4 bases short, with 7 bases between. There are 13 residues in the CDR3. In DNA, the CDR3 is TGTGCCAGCAGTTTGATGGGGAATCAGCCCCAGCATTTT. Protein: CASSLMGNQPQHF.

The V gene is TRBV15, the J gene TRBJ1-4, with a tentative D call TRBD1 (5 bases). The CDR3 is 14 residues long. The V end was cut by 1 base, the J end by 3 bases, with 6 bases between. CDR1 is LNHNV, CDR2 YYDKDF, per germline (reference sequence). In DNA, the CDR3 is TGTGCCACCAGCAGAGGACAGCCTAATGAAAAACTGTTTTTT. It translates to CATSRGQPNEKLFF.

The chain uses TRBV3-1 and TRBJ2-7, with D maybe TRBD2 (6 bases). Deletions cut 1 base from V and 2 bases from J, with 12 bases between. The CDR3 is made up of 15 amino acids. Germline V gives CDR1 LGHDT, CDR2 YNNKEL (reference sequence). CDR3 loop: CASSQAPAGTYEQYF. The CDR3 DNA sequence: TGTGCCAGCAGCCAAGCTCCAGCGGGTACCTACGAGCAGTACTTC.

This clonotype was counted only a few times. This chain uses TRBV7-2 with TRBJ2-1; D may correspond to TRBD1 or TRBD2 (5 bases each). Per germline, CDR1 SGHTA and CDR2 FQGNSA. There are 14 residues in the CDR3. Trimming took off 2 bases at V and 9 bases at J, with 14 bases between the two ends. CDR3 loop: CASSLIEGYGEQFF. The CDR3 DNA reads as TGTGCCAGCAGCTTAATAGAGGGGTACGGTGAGCAGTTCTTC.

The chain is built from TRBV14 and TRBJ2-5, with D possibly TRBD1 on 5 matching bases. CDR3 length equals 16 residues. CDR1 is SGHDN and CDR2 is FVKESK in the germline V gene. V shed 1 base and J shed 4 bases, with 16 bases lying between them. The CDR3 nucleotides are TGTGCCAGCAGCCAAGGTTTAGGGGTGCATGGAGAGACCCAGTACTTC. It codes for CASSQGLGVHGETQYF.

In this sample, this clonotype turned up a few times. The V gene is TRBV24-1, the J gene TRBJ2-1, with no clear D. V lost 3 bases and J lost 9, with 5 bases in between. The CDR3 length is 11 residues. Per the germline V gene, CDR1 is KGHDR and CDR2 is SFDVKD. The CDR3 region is CATSDIGEQFF. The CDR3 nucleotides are TGTGCCACCAGTGATATAGGTGAGCAGTTCTTC.

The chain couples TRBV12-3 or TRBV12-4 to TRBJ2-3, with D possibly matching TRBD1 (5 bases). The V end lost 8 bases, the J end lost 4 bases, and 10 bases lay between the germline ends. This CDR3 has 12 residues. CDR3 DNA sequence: TGTGCCAGCGCCAGGGTCCCAGATACGCAGTATTTT. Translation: CASARVPDTQYF.

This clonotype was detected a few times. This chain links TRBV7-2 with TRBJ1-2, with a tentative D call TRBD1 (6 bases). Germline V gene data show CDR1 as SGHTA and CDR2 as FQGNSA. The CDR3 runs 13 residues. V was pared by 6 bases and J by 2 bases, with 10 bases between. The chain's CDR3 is CASRKTGNYGYTF. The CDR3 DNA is TGTGCCAGCAGAAAAACAGGGAACTATGGCTACACCTTC.

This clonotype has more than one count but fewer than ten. DNA of the CDR3: TGCGCCAGCAGCCAAGAAGGGCTGCGGGCGACGAACACCGGGGAGCTGTTTTTT. It encodes CASSQEGLRATNTGELFF. The rearrangement joins TRBV4-1 to TRBJ2-2; D possibly corresponds to TRBD2 (5 bases). Germline lookup yields CDR1 MGHRA and CDR2 YSYEKL. The CDR3 length is 18 residues. The ends were cut back, 0 bases at V and 0 bases at J, with 14 bases in the middle.

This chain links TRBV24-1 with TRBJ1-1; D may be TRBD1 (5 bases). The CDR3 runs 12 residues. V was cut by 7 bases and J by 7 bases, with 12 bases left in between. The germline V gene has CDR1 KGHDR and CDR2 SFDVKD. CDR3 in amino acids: CATSDSRGEAFF. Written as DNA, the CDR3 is TGTGCCACCAGCGACAGTCGGGGTGAAGCTTTCTTT.

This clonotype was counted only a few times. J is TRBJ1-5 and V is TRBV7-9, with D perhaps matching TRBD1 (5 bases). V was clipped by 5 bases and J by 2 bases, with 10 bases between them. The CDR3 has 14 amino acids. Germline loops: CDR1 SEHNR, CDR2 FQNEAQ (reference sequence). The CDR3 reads CASSQGTGNQPQHF. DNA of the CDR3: TGTGCCAGCAGCCAAGGGACGGGCAATCAGCCCCAGCATTTT.

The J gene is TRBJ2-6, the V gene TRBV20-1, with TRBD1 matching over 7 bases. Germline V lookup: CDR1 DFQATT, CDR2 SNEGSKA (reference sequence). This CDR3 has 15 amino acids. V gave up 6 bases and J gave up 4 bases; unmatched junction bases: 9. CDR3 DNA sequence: TGCAGTGCCTCAGTAGGGACAGCCGGGGCCAACGTCCTGACTTTC. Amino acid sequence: CSASVGTAGANVLTF.

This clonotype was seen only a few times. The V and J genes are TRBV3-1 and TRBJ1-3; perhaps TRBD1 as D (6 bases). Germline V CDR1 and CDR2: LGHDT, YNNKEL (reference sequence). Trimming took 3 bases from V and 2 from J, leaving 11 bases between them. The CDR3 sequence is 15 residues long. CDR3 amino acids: CASSQNQGPGNTIYF. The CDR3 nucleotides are TGTGCCAGCAGCCAGAATCAGGGGCCTGGAAACACCATATATTTT.

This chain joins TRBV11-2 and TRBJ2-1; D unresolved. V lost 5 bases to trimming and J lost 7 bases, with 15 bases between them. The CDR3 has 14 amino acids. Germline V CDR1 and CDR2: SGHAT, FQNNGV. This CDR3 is CASSPLARNNEQFF. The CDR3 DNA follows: TGTGCCAGCAGCCCCCTGGCTCGGAATAATGAGCAGTTCTTC.

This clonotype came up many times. CDR3 protein: CASRGTGLGSTEAFF. CDR3 in DNA: TGTGCCAGCAGGGGGACAGGTCTGGGGTCTACTGAAGCTTTCTTT. The chain carries TRBV12-3 or TRBV12-4 and TRBJ1-1, with 8 nucleotides matching TRBD1. The CDR3 spans 15 residues. J gave up 5 bases and V 6 bases, and 11 bases lay outside the gene matches.

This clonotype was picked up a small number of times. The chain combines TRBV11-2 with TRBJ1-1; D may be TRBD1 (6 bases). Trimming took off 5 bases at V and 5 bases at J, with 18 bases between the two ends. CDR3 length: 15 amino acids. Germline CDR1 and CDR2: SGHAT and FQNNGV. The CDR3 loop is CASSPTVRGFTEAFF. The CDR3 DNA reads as TGTGCCAGCAGCCCGACAGTCAGGGGATTTACTGAAGCTTTCTTT. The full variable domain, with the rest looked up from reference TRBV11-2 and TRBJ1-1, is EAGVAQSPRYKIIEKRQSVAFWCNPISGHATLYWYQQILGQGPKLLIQFQNNGVVDDSQLPKDRFSAERLKGVDSTLKIQPAKLEDSAVYLCASSPTVRGFTEAFFGQGTRLTVV.

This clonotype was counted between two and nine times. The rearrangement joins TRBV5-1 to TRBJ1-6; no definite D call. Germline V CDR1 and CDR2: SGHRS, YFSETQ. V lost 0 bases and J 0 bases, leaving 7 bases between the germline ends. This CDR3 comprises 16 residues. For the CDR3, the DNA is TGCGCCAGCAGCTTGGGGTACGGCTCCTATAATTCACCCCTCCACTTT. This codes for CASSLGYGSYNSPLHF.

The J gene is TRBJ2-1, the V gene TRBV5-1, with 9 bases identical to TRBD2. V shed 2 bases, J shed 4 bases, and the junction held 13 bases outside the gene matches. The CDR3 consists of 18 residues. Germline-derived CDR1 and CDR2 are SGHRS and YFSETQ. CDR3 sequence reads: CASSFGTSLLKQYNEQFF. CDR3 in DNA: TGCGCCAGCAGCTTCGGGACTAGCCTACTAAAGCAATACAATGAGCAGTTCTTC.

This CDR3 is CASSLVQGLALTGTDTQYF. The CDR3, as DNA: TGTGCCAGCAGCTTAGTCCAGGGACTAGCGCTAACGGGCACAGATACGCAGTATTTT. The chain joins TRBV11-2 to TRBJ2-3; 10 bases match TRBD2. V lost 1 base, J lost 1 base, and 11 bases stayed unmatched. Per the germline V gene, CDR1 is SGHAT and CDR2 is FQNNGV. The CDR3 sequence is 19 residues long.

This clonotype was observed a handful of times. Written as DNA, the CDR3 is TGTGCCAGCAGTTTATTTCTGGGCCCGAACACCGGGGAGCTGTTTTTT. This codes for CASSLFLGPNTGELFF. The V call is TRBV28, the J call TRBJ2-2; D uncertain. V was cut by 1 base and J by 0 bases, with 9 bases left in between. This CDR3 has 16 amino acids. Germline V gene lookup returns CDR1 MDHEN and CDR2 SYDVKM.

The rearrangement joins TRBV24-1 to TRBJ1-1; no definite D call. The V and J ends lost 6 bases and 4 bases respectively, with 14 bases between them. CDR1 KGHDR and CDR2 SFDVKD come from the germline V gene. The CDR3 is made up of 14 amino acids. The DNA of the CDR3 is TGTGCCACCAGTTCTGGGGTGCCGGGCACTGAAGCTTTCTTT. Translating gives CATSSGVPGTEAFF.

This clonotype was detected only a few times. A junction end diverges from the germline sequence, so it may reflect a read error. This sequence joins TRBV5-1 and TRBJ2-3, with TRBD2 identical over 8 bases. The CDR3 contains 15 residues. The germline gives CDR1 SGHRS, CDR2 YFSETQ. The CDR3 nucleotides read TGCGCCAGCAGCTTGGACAGGACTAGCAGAGATACGCAGTATTTT. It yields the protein CASSLDRTSRDTQYF.

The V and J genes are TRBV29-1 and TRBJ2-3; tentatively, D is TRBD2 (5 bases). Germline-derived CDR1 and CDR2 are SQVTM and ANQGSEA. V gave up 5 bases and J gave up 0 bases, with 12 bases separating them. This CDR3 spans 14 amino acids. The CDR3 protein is CSVRVGSSTDTQYF. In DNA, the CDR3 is TGCAGCGTTCGTGTGGGGAGCAGCACAGATACGCAGTATTTT.

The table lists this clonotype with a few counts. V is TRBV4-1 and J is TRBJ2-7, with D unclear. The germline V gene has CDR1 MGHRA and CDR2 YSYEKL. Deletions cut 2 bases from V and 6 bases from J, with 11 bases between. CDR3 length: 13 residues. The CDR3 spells CASSQSVVTEQYF. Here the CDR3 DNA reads TGCGCCAGCAGCCAATCGGTAGTAACCGAGCAGTACTTC.

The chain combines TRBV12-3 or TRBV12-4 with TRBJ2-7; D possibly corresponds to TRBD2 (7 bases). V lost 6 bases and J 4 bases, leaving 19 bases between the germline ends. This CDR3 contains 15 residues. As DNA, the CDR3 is TGTGCCAGCAGCCCCGGACTAGTGGGGGCATACGAGCAGTACTTC. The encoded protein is CASSPGLVGAYEQYF.